Presented here are 16 T cell receptor beta chains from one specimen sequenced in a study of shared clonotypes between healthy human individuals. Generated by immunoSEQ multiplex PCR, the TCRdb table keeps only in-frame clones and is missing some. This sample carries 2 million to 2.5 million clones, about nine tenths of them seen once, and the ten largest clones take 0.3% to 0.4%. The material sequenced was naive CD4+ T cells from PBMCs. The subset was: CD45RA+ positively selected. The origin of the receptors is a man aged 18 to 29 in good health. Some clones in this sample may be carry-over from other donors' samples.

This rearrangement joins TRBV7-2 to TRBJ2-7; D possibly uses TRBD1 or TRBD2 (5 bases each). The CDR3 sequence is 15 residues long. V was clipped by 4 bases and J by 0 bases, with 13 bases between them. Germline CDR1 is SGHTA and CDR2 is FQGNSA. This chain's CDR3 is CASSSTVLGSYEQYF. CDR3 bases: TGTGCCAGCAGCTCGACAGTACTAGGCTCCTACGAGCAGTACTTC.

The chain employs TRBV5-1 and TRBJ2-7; 9 bases fit TRBD1. The germline gives CDR1 SGHRS, CDR2 YFSETQ. The CDR3 covers 14 residues. With 4 bases clipped from V and 3 bases from J, the junction kept 5 bases outside the gene matches. CDR3 in DNA: TGCGCCAGCAGCAGGGGACAGGGAGGCTACGAGCAGTACTTC. This gives the protein CASSRGQGGYEQYF.

This clone was detected once. The V and J genes are TRBV15 and TRBJ2-5; 9 bases agree with TRBD1. CDR1 and CDR2 from the germline V gene are LNHNV and YYDKDF (reference sequence). The CDR3 is made up of 13 amino acids. Unmatched junction bases numbered 6, after V lost 5 bases and J lost 8 bases. The CDR3 here is CATSGTQGATQYF. As DNA, the CDR3 is TGTGCCACCAGCGGGACACAGGGGGCAACCCAGTACTTC. The whole variable domain, filled in from reference TRBV15 and TRBJ2-5, reads DAMVIQNPRYQVTQFGKPVTLSCSQTLNHNVMYWYQQKSSQAPKLLFHYYDKDFNNEADTPDNFQSRRPNTSFCFLDIRSPGLGDTAMYLCATSGTQGATQYFGPGTRLLVL.

The V gene is TRBV10-2, the J gene TRBJ2-2; no clear D gene. Trimming shortened V by 0 bases and J by 8 bases, and 10 bases separated the two germline ends. Per germline, CDR1 WSHSY and CDR2 SAAADI. The CDR3 totals 14 residues. The CDR3 sequence: CASSESGPAGELFF. The CDR3 DNA reads TGCGCCAGCAGTGAGTCGGGTCCGGCGGGGGAGCTGTTTTTT.

V gene TRBV15 combines with J gene TRBJ2-2, with D tentatively TRBD1 or TRBD2 (5 bases each). V was clipped by 4 bases and J by 7 bases, with 19 bases between them. The CDR3 has 16 residues. Germline-derived CDR1 and CDR2 are LNHNV and YYDKDF (reference sequence). CDR3 in amino acids: CATSTVTGFEGGELFF. For the CDR3, the DNA is TGTGCCACCAGCACCGTTACAGGTTTTGAGGGCGGGGAGCTGTTTTTT.

V usage is TRBV19 and J usage is TRBJ2-7; TRBD1 might be the D (6 bases). Germline CDR1 and CDR2: LNHDA and SQIVND (reference sequence). This CDR3 contains 15 residues. Trimming stripped 3 bases from V and 0 bases from J, with 12 bases between. CDR3 in amino acids: CASSIRDKGSYEQYF. In nucleotides, the CDR3 is TGTGCCAGTAGTATTAGGGACAAGGGCTCCTACGAGCAGTACTTC.

V is TRBV27 and J is TRBJ2-7; D is possibly TRBD2 (6 bases). V lost 5 bases, J lost 7 bases, and 21 bases lay in between. Per germline, CDR1 MNHEY and CDR2 SMNVEV (reference sequence). The CDR3 has 15 amino acids. CDR3 DNA: TGTGCCAGCAGTCCCCCCGGACTACCCGTACGGGAGCAGTACTTC. Amino acid sequence: CASSPPGLPVREQYF.

The chain links TRBV27 to TRBJ2-5, with TRBD1 matching 7 bases. J lost 3 bases, V lost 3 bases, and 10 bases had no gene match. This CDR3 has 16 residues. CDR1 is MNHEY and CDR2 is SMNVEV in the germline V gene (reference sequence). CDR3 bases: TGTGCCAGCAGTTTCTCCCCAGGGGGAATAGAAGAGACCCAGTACTTC. Encoded protein: CASSFSPGGIEETQYF.

V is TRBV28 and J is TRBJ2-5; 7 positions match TRBD2. V trimming: 5 bases; J trimming: 1 base; junction bases outside the gene matches: 7. The CDR3 covers 15 residues. Germline CDR1 and CDR2: MDHEN and SYDVKM. The CDR3, as DNA: TGTGCCAGCAGTCAGAGGACTAGGCCCCAAGAGACCCAGTACTTC. It specifies CASSQRTRPQETQYF.

V gene TRBV11-2 combines with J gene TRBJ2-1, with 8 bases matching TRBD1. This CDR3 region has 14 residues. Germline CDR1 is SGHAT and CDR2 is FQNNGV. V lost 5 bases and J lost 8; bases outside the gene matches: 8. CDR3 nucleotides: TGTGCCAGCAGCCCACAGACAGGGGACGATGAGCAGTTCTTC. Translated: CASSPQTGDDEQFF.

The chain recombines TRBV28 with TRBJ1-4; D might be TRBD1 (5 bases). This CDR3 comprises 15 residues. Trimming stripped 5 bases from V and 3 bases from J, with 13 bases between. The germline V gene encodes CDR1 MDHEN and CDR2 SYDVKM. In nucleotides, the CDR3 is TGTGCCAGCAGTATAGGTGGGGCTTCTAATGAAAAACTGTTTTTT. It is translated as CASSIGGASNEKLFF. Full variable domain (rest looked up from reference TRBV28 and TRBJ1-4): DVKVTQSSRYLVKRTGEKVFLECVQDMDHENMFWYRQDPGLGLRLIYFSYDVKMKEKGDIPEGYSVSREKKERFSLILESASTNQTSMYLCASSIGGASNEKLFFGSGTQLSVL.

V and J are TRBV5-6 and TRBJ1-1, with 9 bases that match TRBD1. Germline loops: CDR1 SGHDT, CDR2 YYEEEE. The CDR3 has 17 residues. Unmatched junction bases numbered 11, after V lost 1 base and J lost 4 bases. CDR3: CASSLYPTGGLVTEAFF. CDR3 bases: TGTGCCAGCAGCTTGTACCCGACAGGGGGTTTGGTCACTGAAGCTTTCTTT.

The chain couples TRBV28 to TRBJ1-5; D is unclear. This CDR3 spans 15 amino acids. The V end was cut by 1 base, the J end by 2 bases, with 9 bases between. CDR1 and CDR2 from the germline V gene are MDHEN and SYDVKM. Here the CDR3 DNA reads TGTGCCAGCAGTTTATACGGCTCCGGCAATCAGCCCCAGCATTTT. This encodes CASSLYGSGNQPQHF.

V is TRBV5-1 and J is TRBJ1-1; D gene unclear. Per germline, CDR1 SGHRS and CDR2 YFSETQ. Trimming took 0 bases from V and 3 from J, leaving 9 bases between them. This CDR3 is built from 14 residues. CDR3: CASSLAPTDTEAFF. CDR3 in DNA: TGCGCCAGCAGCTTGGCACCGACGGACACTGAAGCTTTCTTT.

This clone has only one observation. V and J are TRBV27 and TRBJ1-1, with D unresolved. This CDR3 has 13 amino acids. The V and J ends lost 4 bases and 1 base respectively, with 7 bases between them. Looked up from germline, CDR1 is MNHEY and CDR2 is SMNVEV (reference sequence). Here the CDR3 reads CASSSYRNTEAFF. CDR3 nucleotides: TGTGCCAGCAGTTCTTACAGGAACACTGAAGCTTTCTTT.

V usage is TRBV11-2 and J usage is TRBJ2-2; D is ambiguous. Trimming took 2 bases from V and 6 from J, leaving 1 base between them. Germline loops: CDR1 SGHAT, CDR2 FQNNGV. There are 11 residues in the CDR3. Here the CDR3 reads CASSLPGELFF. CDR3 nucleotide sequence: TGTGCCAGCAGCTTACCCGGGGAGCTGTTTTTT.